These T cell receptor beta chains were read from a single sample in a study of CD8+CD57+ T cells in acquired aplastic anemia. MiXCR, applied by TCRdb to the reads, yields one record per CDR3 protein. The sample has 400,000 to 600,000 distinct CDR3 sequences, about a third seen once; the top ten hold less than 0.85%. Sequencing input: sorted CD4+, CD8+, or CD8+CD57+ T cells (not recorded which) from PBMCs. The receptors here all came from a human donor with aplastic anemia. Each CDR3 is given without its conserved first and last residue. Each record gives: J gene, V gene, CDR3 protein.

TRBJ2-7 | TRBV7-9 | ASSGPDRGHYEQY
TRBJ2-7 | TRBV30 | AWRGEGEQY
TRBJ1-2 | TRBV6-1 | ASSEGDRESSGYT
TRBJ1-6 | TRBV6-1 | ASSQDRDRGASPLH
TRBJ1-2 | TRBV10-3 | ASRQGSYGYT
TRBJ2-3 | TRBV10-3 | AISESMTGDTDTQY
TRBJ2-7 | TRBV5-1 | ASSLQAGGTYEQY
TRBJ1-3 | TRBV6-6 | AASASNTIY
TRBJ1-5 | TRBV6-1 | ASSPLVRPYQPQH
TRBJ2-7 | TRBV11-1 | ASSPDLSSSYEQY
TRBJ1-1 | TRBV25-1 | ASSAGASRNAEAF
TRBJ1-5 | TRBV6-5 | ASSSRVNQPQH
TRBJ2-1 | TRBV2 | ASSVGGSYNEQF
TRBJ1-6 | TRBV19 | ASSLQTGPLH
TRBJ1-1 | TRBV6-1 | ASRLKMNTEAF
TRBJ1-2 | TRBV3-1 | ASSHQAASQGYGYT
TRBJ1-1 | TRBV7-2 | ASSLRRGTGILRTEAF
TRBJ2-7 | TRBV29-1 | SARQGAHEQY
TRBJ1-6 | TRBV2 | ASQPRDSNSPLH
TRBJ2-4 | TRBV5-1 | ASSLSTGAPNIQY
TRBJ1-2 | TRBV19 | ASSALGRGYGYT
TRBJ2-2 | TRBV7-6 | ASSYGQGFNTGELF
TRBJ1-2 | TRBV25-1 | ASSETPGQRYGYT
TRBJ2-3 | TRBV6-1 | ASEPGGGVYTDTQY
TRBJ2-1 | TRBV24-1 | SGGGQGYEQF
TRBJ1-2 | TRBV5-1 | ASSFSVNYGYT
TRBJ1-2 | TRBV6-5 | ASSYAGNYGYT
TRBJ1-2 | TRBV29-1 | SADVGTLYGYT
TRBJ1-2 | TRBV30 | AWSVLAGTYGYT
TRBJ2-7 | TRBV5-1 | ASSLDGQGAYEQY
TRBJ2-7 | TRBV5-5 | ASSTEADGSEQY
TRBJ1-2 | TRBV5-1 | ASSFESGQVSYGYT
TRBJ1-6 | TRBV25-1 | ASSQTQFYNSPLH
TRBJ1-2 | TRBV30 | AWTPGEHGYT
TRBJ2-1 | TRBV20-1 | SARPSATSAAYSYNEQF
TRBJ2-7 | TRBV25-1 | ASRISGRDYEQY
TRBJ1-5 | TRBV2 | ASSEDRLITNQPQH
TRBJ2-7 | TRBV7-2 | ASSTGTGAFYEQY
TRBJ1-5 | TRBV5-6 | ASSLFTDNQPQH